This T cell receptor (beta chain) comes out of a study of follicular helper T cells after annual influenza vaccination. The CDR3 consists of 16 residues. Germline CDR1 and CDR2: MNHEY and SMNVEV (reference sequence). Trimming took 4 bases from V and 5 from J; bases not matched to a gene: 6. The table came from immunoSEQ multiplex PCR; TCRdb's copy has only in-frame clones and leaves some out. This sample has roughly 10,000 clones; roughly 80% occur once, and the top ten carry approximately 2.8%. Time point defined: 2014-2015 season, pre-vaccination. The rearrangement uses TRBV27 and TRBJ2-2; 11 nucleotides line up with TRBD1. The clonotype was recovered from an adult who received the influenza vaccine. This material consisted of CXCR5+ CD38- circulating T follicular helper cells from blood, taken on the day of influenza vaccination. Subset described: circulating Tfh, non-naive CD4+CXCR5+PD-1+ (ICOS+CD38+ or ICOS-CD38-). CDR3 in DNA: TGTGCCAGCAGTTCACCCGGGACAGGGGGTACCGGGGAGCTGTTTTTT. Its protein is CASSSPGTGGTGELFF.